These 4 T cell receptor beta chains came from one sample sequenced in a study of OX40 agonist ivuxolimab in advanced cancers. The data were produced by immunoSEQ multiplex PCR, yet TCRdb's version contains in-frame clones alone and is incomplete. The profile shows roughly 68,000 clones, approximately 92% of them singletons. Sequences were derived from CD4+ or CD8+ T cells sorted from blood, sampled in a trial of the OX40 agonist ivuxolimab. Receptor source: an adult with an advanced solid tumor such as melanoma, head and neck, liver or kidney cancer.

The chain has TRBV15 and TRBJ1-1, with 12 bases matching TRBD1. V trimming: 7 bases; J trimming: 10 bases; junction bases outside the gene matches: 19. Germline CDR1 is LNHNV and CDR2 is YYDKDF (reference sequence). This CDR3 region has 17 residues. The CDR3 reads CATMSVWDRGPRGGAFF. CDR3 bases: TGTGCCACCATGTCGGTTTGGGACAGGGGGCCGCGGGGTGGAGCTTTCTTT.

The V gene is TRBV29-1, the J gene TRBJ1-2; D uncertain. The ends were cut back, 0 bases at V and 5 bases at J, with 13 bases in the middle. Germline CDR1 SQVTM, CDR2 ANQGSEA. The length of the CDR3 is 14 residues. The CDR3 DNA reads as TGCAGCGTTGAAGATCGAGGTCGACTTTATGGCTACACCTTC. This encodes CSVEDRGRLYGYTF.

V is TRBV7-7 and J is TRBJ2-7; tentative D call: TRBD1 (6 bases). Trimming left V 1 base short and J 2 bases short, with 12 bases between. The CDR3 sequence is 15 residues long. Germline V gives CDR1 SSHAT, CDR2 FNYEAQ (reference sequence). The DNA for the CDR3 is TGTGCCAGCAGCTTAGGGCAGGGGATGACCTACGAGCAGTACTTC. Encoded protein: CASSLGQGMTYEQYF.

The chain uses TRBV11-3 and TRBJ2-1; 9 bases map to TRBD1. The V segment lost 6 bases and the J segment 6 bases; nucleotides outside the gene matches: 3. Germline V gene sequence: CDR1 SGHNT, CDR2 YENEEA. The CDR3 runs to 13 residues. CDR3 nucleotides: TGTGCCAGCAGGGGACAGGGCCGCAATGAGCAGTTCTTC. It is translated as CASRGQGRNEQFF.